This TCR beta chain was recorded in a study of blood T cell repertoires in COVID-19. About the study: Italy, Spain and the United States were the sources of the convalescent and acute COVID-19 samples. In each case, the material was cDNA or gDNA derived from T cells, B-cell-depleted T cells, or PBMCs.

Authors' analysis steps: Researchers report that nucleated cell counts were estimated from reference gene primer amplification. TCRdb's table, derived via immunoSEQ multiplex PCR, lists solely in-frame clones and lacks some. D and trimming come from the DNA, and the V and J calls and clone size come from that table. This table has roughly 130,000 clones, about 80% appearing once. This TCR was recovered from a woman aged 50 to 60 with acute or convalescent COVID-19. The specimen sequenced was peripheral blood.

This chain's CDR3 is CASSRDRGLTEAFF. The CDR3 DNA sequence: TGTGCCAGCAGCCGGGACAGGGGGCTCACTGAAGCTTTCTTT. The V call is TRBV4-2, the J call TRBJ1-1; TRBD1 aligns across 12 bases. Germline-derived CDR1 and CDR2 are LGHNA and YNFKEQ. V was clipped by 4 bases and J by 4 bases; unmatched bases: 1. The CDR3 covers 14 residues.